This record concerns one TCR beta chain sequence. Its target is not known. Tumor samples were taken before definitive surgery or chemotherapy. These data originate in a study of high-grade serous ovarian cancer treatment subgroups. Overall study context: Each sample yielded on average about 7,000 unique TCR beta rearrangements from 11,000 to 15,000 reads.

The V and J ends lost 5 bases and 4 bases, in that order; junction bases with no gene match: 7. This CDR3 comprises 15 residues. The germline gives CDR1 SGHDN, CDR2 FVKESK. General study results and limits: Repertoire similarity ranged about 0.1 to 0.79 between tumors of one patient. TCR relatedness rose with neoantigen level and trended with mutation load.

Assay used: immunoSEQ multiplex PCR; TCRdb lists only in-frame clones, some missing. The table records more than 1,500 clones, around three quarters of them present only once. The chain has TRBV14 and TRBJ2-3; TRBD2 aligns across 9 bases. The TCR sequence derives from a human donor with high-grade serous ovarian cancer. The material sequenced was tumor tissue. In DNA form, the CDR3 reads TGTGCCAGCAGCGGACTAGCGAGGTGGTCAGATACGCAGTATTTT. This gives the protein CASSGLARWSDTQYF.